The entry below gives a single T cell receptor beta chain sequence along with its context. Its matching antigen is unknown. The protocol was immunoSEQ multiplex PCR, while the TCRdb copy is restricted to in-frame clones and leaves out a portion. This table holds 150,000 to 200,000 clones, 94% found once. The germline gives CDR1 SGHNT, CDR2 YYREEE (reference sequence). There are 16 residues in the CDR3. Trimming pared 4 bases from V and 1 base from J, leaving 17 bases between. These data originate in a study of T cell responses to AZD1222 COVID-19 vaccine. Across the whole study: Pooling covered second doses at about 4 or about 12 weeks.

Study-wide points: At 160-218 and 743-854, vaccine-associated CD4 TCRs were dominant, and they spanned spike. As reported, nearly half of all spike-specific TCRs target variant regions that are unmutated.

The source of this sequence is an adult in good health. This sample comprised peripheral blood, obtained on day 0 of AZD1222 vaccination. This chain links TRBV5-4 with TRBJ1-2; possibly TRBD1 for D (6 bases). In DNA, the CDR3 is TGTGCCAGCAGCCCGGCATCCGGGACACATAACTATGGCTACACCTTC. Translation: CASSPASGTHNYGYTF.